This TCR beta chain was recorded in a study of cytomegalovirus exposure and HLA in healthy donors. With V trimmed by 4 bases and J by 10 bases, 9 bases remained unmatched. Germline V CDR1 and CDR2: MNHNY, SVGAGI (reference sequence). CDR3 length: 14 amino acids. PCR was performed using 60 Vbeta and 13 Jbeta primers. The table came from immunoSEQ multiplex PCR; TCRdb's copy has only in-frame clones and leaves some out. This sample carries roughly 150,000 clones, 82% of them seen once, and the ten largest clones take approximately 6.3%. Comments on this clone: What it recognizes is unknown.

Study-level findings and limits: Reported findings show TCR beta sequences accurately forecast HLA-A and HLA-B alleles in most subjects. Later on, a genetic analysis was performed. It linked a missense variant in DCLRE1C with V- and J-gene trimming of TCR beta.

Sequences were obtained from PBMCs. The source of this sequence is a woman in her fifties or sixties in good health and CMV-seropositive. The chain is built from TRBV6-6 and TRBJ1-5; 8 bases are shared with TRBD1. The CDR3 region has the DNA TGTGCCAGCAGTTCCTGGACAGGGCCGAATCCCCAGCATTTT. Amino acids: CASSSWTGPNPQHF.